The TCR beta chain under discussion was sequenced for a study of cytomegalovirus exposure and HLA in healthy donors. Overall study: Falling in the Caucasian-associated ancestry cluster were 81% of 398 genotyped donors.

The PCR made use of 60 Vbeta and 13 Jbeta primers. The method was immunoSEQ multiplex PCR; TCRdb's version includes in-frame clones alone and lacks a portion of them. The sample records some 180,000 clones, 70% to 80% being singletons. The CDR3 runs 17 residues. Germline loops: CDR1 SNHLY, CDR2 FYNNEI. Trimming at V came to 1 base and at J to 2 bases, leaving 4 bases not matched to a gene. This TCR was sampled from a male donor in good health and CMV-seronegative. What was sequenced was PBMCs. The V call is TRBV2, the J call TRBJ2-3; 12 bases are a match to TRBD2. CDR3 sequence: CASSEGLAGGFTDTQYF. CDR3 coding DNA: TGTGCCAGCAGTGAAGGGCTAGCGGGGGGGTTCACAGATACGCAGTATTTT.